The 23 T cell receptor beta chains below all came from one sample that was sequenced in a study of blood T cell repertoires in COVID-19. Only in-frame clones appear in the TCRdb table, and some are missing; sequencing was by immunoSEQ multiplex PCR. Counted here are roughly 59,000 clones, less than 80% occurring once; the ten biggest clones make up around a tenth. The sequencing sample was made of peripheral blood. These receptors originate from a human donor in a cohort sampled during active COVID-19.

The V gene is TRBV4-3, the J gene TRBJ2-7, with TRBD1 identical over 9 bases. This CDR3 region has 17 residues. Trimming took 3 bases from V and 0 from J; bases not matched to a gene: 9. Germline V gene lookup returns CDR1 LGHNA and CDR2 YSLEER. The CDR3: CASSQLTGTGSSYEQYF. Here the CDR3 DNA reads TGCGCCAGCAGCCAGCTCACCGGGACAGGGAGCTCCTACGAGCAGTACTTC.

The V gene is TRBV19, the J gene TRBJ2-3, with D perhaps matching TRBD1 (5 bases). Trimming took 6 bases from V and 2 from J, leaving 12 bases between them. The CDR3 is 14 residues long. The germline gives CDR1 LNHDA, CDR2 SQIVND (reference sequence). CDR3 nucleotide sequence: TGTGCCAGTAGGGACACGCTCCTCACAGATACGCAGTATTTT. Translation: CASRDTLLTDTQYF. Filled out from reference TRBV19 and TRBJ2-3, the complete variable domain reads DGGITQSPKYLFRKEGQNVTLSCEQNLNHDAMYWYRQDPGQGLRLIYYSQIVNDFQKGDIAEGYSVSREKKESFPLTVTSAQKNPTAFYLCASRDTLLTDTQYFGPGTRLTVL.

V and J are TRBV19 and TRBJ2-1, with D tentatively TRBD2 (5 bases). Germline V gene sequence: CDR1 LNHDA, CDR2 SQIVND (reference sequence). The CDR3 has 14 residues. Trimming cost V 6 bases and J 8 bases, with 17 bases left between them. The CDR3 DNA reads as TGTGCCAGTAGGCCCATGTCAGTGAGGGATGAGCAGTTCTTC. Amino acid sequence: CASRPMSVRDEQFF.

This chain links TRBV28 with TRBJ2-7, with TRBD1 identical over 7 bases. CDR1 and CDR2 from the germline V gene are MDHEN and SYDVKM. V lost 2 bases to trimming and J lost 3 bases; unmatched junction nucleotides: 13. The CDR3 runs to 17 residues. CDR3 loop: CASSLEGLGQSLYEQYF. Here the CDR3 DNA reads TGTGCCAGCAGTTTAGAGGGTCTGGGACAGAGCCTCTACGAGCAGTACTTC.

The chain uses TRBV29-1 and TRBJ2-3; 7 bases match TRBD2. The germline CDR1 and CDR2 sequences are SQVTM and ANQGSEA. V lost 0 bases and J lost 8; bases outside the gene matches: 5. This CDR3 has 13 residues. CDR3 bases: TGCAGCGTTGAAGAGGGTGGGAGGGTTACGCAGTATTTT. Translating gives CSVEEGGRVTQYF.

J is TRBJ2-7 and V is TRBV7-9; unclear D gene. The CDR3 runs 12 residues. Trimming took 5 bases from V and 3 from J, leaving 8 bases between them. Per the germline V gene, CDR1 is SEHNR and CDR2 is FQNEAQ (reference sequence). CDR3 amino acids: CASSTGDYEQYF. CDR3 bases: TGTGCCAGCAGCACTGGTGACTACGAGCAGTACTTC.

The chain uses TRBV19 and TRBJ2-3; 12 bases map to TRBD2. Germline V gene sequence: CDR1 LNHDA, CDR2 SQIVND (reference sequence). CDR3 length: 17 residues. V lost 7 bases, J lost 0 bases, and 8 bases stayed unmatched. This CDR3 reads CASKRTSGALSTDTQYF. The CDR3 DNA is TGTGCCAGTAAAAGGACTAGCGGGGCACTTAGCACAGATACGCAGTATTTT.

The chain links TRBV30 to TRBJ2-5, with 8 bases aligning to TRBD2. Per the germline V gene, CDR1 is GTSNPN and CDR2 is SVGIG (reference sequence). The junction had 13 bases not matched to a gene; V was cut back by 2 bases and J by 5 bases. The CDR3 consists of 16 residues. Written as DNA, the CDR3 is TGTGCCTGGAGTAAGGTAGTAGCGGGAAGGATGGAGACCCAGTACTTC. Protein product: CAWSKVVAGRMETQYF. The complete variable domain, with remaining parts taken from reference TRBV30 and TRBJ2-5, reads SQTIHQWPATLVQPVGSPLSLECTVEGTSNPNLYWYRQAAGRGLQLLFYSVGIGQISSEVPQNLSASRPQDRQFILSSKKLLLSDSGFYLCAWSKVVAGRMETQYFGPGTRLLVL.

The V gene is TRBV9, the J gene TRBJ2-5; D possibly corresponds to TRBD2 (6 bases). The CDR3 has 15 residues. The V end was cut by 3 bases, the J end by 2 bases, with 14 bases between. Germline V gene sequence: CDR1 SGDLS, CDR2 YYNGEE. Here the CDR3 DNA reads TGTGCCAGCAGCGCATCTAGCGCCGGTCAAGAGACCCAGTACTTC. As protein: CASSASSAGQETQYF.

The chain recombines TRBV27 with TRBJ2-5; D might be TRBD2 (6 bases). The CDR3 is 13 residues long. V was cut by 3 bases and J by 5 bases, with 10 bases left in between. Germline V lookup: CDR1 MNHEY, CDR2 SMNVEV (reference sequence). The CDR3 nucleotides are TGTGCCAGCAGTTTGGGTGGGGGGGAGACCCAGTACTTC. Translating gives CASSLGGGETQYF.

The chain combines TRBV6-7 with TRBJ1-5, with D uncertain. TRBV6-7 is reported as an ORF; its role is uncertain. V was clipped by 0 bases and J by 2 bases, with 14 bases between them. CDR3 length: 17 amino acids. CDR3 bases: TGTGCCAGCAGTTACTCGCCCGCGGAGTCGGGCAATCAGCCCCAGCATTTT. Its protein is CASSYSPAESGNQPQHF.

This clone was seen a single time. J is TRBJ2-1 and V is TRBV29-1; maybe TRBD1 (5 bases). CDR1 and CDR2 (germline): SQVTM, ANQGSEA. The CDR3 has 13 amino acids. V lost 1 base and J 12 bases, leaving 16 bases between the germline ends. CDR3 nucleotide sequence: TGCAGCGTTGAAGTCGGCCAGGGTGTAGGGCAGTTCTTC. This translates into CSVEVGQGVGQFF.

The chain links TRBV6-2 or TRBV6-3 to TRBJ1-5; 8 nucleotides match TRBD1. The CDR3 is 17 amino acids. Germline CDR1 is MNHEY and CDR2 is SVGEGT. V was clipped by 5 bases and J by 5 bases; unmatched bases: 14. As DNA, the CDR3 is TGTGCCAGCAGTCAGACCCGAGTCAGGGGGCGCGATCAGCCCCAGCATTTT. Residues: CASSQTRVRGRDQPQHF.

This chain connects TRBV7-2 to TRBJ2-3, with 9 nucleotides matching TRBD2. The J segment lost 2 bases and the V segment lost 0 bases, leaving 6 bases of the junction unmatched. This CDR3 contains 17 residues. Germline CDR1 and CDR2: SGHTA and FQGNSA. CDR3 nucleotide sequence: TGTGCCAGCAGCTTAGCCTCGACTAGCGGAAACACAGATACGCAGTATTTT. It specifies CASSLASTSGNTDTQYF. The variable domain in full, completed from reference TRBV7-2 and TRBJ2-3, reads GAGVSQSPSNKVTEKGKDVELRCDPISGHTALYWYRQSLGQGLEFLIYFQGNSAPDKSGLPSDRFSAERTGGSVSTLTIQRTQQEDSAVYLCASSLASTSGNTDTQYFGPGTRLTVL.

This rearrangement joins TRBV6-1 to TRBJ1-2; TRBD1 might be the D (5 bases). With 1 base removed from V and 1 base from J, the gap between germline ends came to 13 bases. CDR3 length: 16 amino acids. The germline V gene has CDR1 MNHNS and CDR2 SASEGT. This CDR3 reads CASSEGSGERNYGYTF. Here the CDR3 DNA reads TGTGCCAGCAGTGAAGGATCGGGGGAACGTAACTATGGCTACACCTTC.

The chain employs TRBV19 and TRBJ1-2, with 9 bases fitting TRBD1. CDR1 is LNHDA and CDR2 is SQIVND in the germline V gene (reference sequence). The CDR3 has 15 amino acids. J lost 2 bases, V lost 10 bases, and 11 bases had no gene match. The CDR3: CAIYEDRGENYGYTF. The CDR3 DNA is TGTGCCATATACGAGGACAGGGGAGAGAACTATGGCTACACCTTC. Complete variable domain (other parts from reference TRBV19 and TRBJ1-2): DGGITQSPKYLFRKEGQNVTLSCEQNLNHDAMYWYRQDPGQGLRLIYYSQIVNDFQKGDIAEGYSVSREKKESFPLTVTSAQKNPTAFYLCAIYEDRGENYGYTFGSGTRLTVV.

The gene calls are TRBV24-1 and TRBJ2-1; D might be TRBD1 (5 bases). Trimming shortened V by 4 bases and J by 6 bases, and 12 bases separated the two germline ends. The CDR3 is made up of 14 amino acids. Germline CDR1 reads KGHDR; CDR2 reads SFDVKD. As DNA, the CDR3 is TGTGCCACCAGTGACGTCAGGGATACCAATGAGCAGTTCTTC. Protein: CATSDVRDTNEQFF.

V usage is TRBV28 and J usage is TRBJ1-4; 7 bases align to TRBD1. CDR1 is MDHEN and CDR2 is SYDVKM in the germline V gene. The V and J ends lost 5 bases and 5 bases, in that order; junction bases with no gene match: 5. This CDR3 is built from 14 residues. The CDR3 DNA sequence: TGTGCCAGCAGTCTCGACAGGGTGAATGAAAAACTGTTTTTT. Its translation is CASSLDRVNEKLFF.

This chain links TRBV7-2 with TRBJ2-1; possible D gene TRBD2, 5 bases. CDR3 length: 14 residues. Germline values: CDR1 SGHTA, CDR2 FQGNSA. V lost 4 bases and J 6 bases, leaving 13 bases between the germline ends. This CDR3 reads CASSSWVEGNEQFF. For the CDR3, the DNA is TGTGCCAGCAGCTCCTGGGTCGAGGGCAATGAGCAGTTCTTC.

This CDR3 is CASAPGQGLHTEAFF. The DNA for the CDR3 is TGTGCCAGCGCGCCGGGACAGGGTTTGCACACTGAAGCTTTCTTT. This chain links TRBV5-6 with TRBJ1-1; 9 nucleotides match TRBD1. The germline gives CDR1 SGHDT, CDR2 YYEEEE. The CDR3 length is 15 residues. V was pared by 7 bases and J by 3 bases, with 10 bases of the junction left unmatched.

V usage is TRBV7-2 and J usage is TRBJ2-7; 10 bases match TRBD2. Per germline, CDR1 SGHTA and CDR2 FQGNSA. The CDR3 runs to 15 residues. Germline trimming cut 3 bases from V and 6 bases from J; bases unmatched to any gene: 8. CDR3 sequence (DNA): TGTGCCAGCAGCTTCTCCCTAGCGGGAGCAGGCGAGCAGTACTTC. Its protein product is CASSFSLAGAGEQYF.

This chain joins TRBV15 and TRBJ2-1; D possibly corresponds to TRBD2 (6 bases). The germline CDR1 and CDR2 sequences are LNHNV and YYDKDF (reference sequence). The CDR3 loop spans 18 amino acids. The germline V and J ends were trimmed by 4 bases and 8 bases, with 27 bases remaining between them. CDR3 protein: CATSNYHTPGDGWDEQFF. In DNA form, the CDR3 reads TGTGCCACCAGCAATTACCACACACCGGGGGACGGCTGGGATGAGCAGTTCTTC.

The rearrangement links TRBV11-2 to TRBJ2-2; D gene ambiguous. This CDR3 is 12 amino acids long. Between the trimmed V and J ends, which lost 2 bases and 6 bases, there was a span of 4 bases. Looked up from germline, CDR1 is SGHAT and CDR2 is FQNNGV. DNA of the CDR3: TGTGCCAGCAGCTTATGGCCCGGGGAGCTGTTTTTT. This gives the protein CASSLWPGELFF.